Shown below are 31 T cell receptor beta chains from a single sample sequenced in a study of blood T cell repertoires in COVID-19. Sequencing was performed with immunoSEQ multiplex PCR; in TCRdb, only in-frame clones are kept and a portion is missing. The sample shows 130,000 to 150,000 clones, 85% to 90% of them seen only once. Sequenced: peripheral blood. The receptors shown here come from a human donor in a cohort sampled during active COVID-19.

The chain couples TRBV6-5 to TRBJ2-7, with D possibly being TRBD2 (6 bases). Germline V gene lookup returns CDR1 MNHEY and CDR2 SVGAGI. V lost 2 bases and J lost 3, with 11 bases in between. The CDR3 has 14 residues. The CDR3 reads CASSYGEEGYEQYF. CDR3 nucleotides: TGTGCCAGCAGTTACGGGGAGGAGGGCTACGAGCAGTACTTC.

This clone occurred once. The genes are TRBV6-5 and TRBJ1-5; possible D gene TRBD1, 5 bases. The CDR3 loop spans 15 amino acids. V dropped 5 bases and J dropped 6 bases, with 17 bases sitting between them. Germline lookup yields CDR1 MNHEY and CDR2 SVGAGI. CDR3: CASSLPGRGGQPQHF. In nucleotides, the CDR3 is TGTGCCAGCAGTCTCCCGGGGAGGGGAGGTCAGCCCCAGCATTTT.

This rearrangement joins TRBV5-4 to TRBJ1-3, with TRBD1 identical over 8 bases. V gave up 3 bases and J gave up 0 bases; unmatched junction bases: 11. The CDR3 has 18 residues. CDR1 and CDR2 from the germline V gene are SGHNT and YYREEE (reference sequence). As DNA, the CDR3 is TGTGCCAGCAGCTCGGGACAGGCCGACCCCTACTCTGGAAACACCATATATTTT. Translating gives CASSSGQADPYSGNTIYF.

The chain recombines TRBV19 with TRBJ2-4, with 10 positions matching TRBD1. Germline trimming cut 6 bases from V and 2 bases from J; bases unmatched to any gene: 4. The germline gives CDR1 LNHDA, CDR2 SQIVND (reference sequence). The CDR3 runs 15 residues. The CDR3 sequence: CASRDRGGPKNIQYF. CDR3 bases: TGTGCCAGTAGGGACAGGGGGGGGCCCAAAAACATTCAGTACTTC.

This chain uses TRBV28 with TRBJ1-2, with TRBD1 identical over 9 bases. Per the germline V gene, CDR1 is MDHEN and CDR2 is SYDVKM. This CDR3 comprises 16 residues. J gave up 6 bases and V 3 bases, and 11 bases lay outside the gene matches. The CDR3 loop is CASSLGGTGSVNGYTF. The CDR3, as DNA: TGTGCCAGCAGTTTGGGTGGGACAGGGAGTGTGAATGGCTACACCTTC.

The chain is built from TRBV5-6 and TRBJ2-7; D possibly corresponds to TRBD2 (6 bases). The CDR3 runs to 15 residues. Germline CDR1 is SGHDT and CDR2 is YYEEEE. With 5 bases removed from V and 1 base from J, the gap between germline ends came to 16 bases. The CDR3 nucleotides are TGTGCCAGCAGTATCACGGGCGGGGCGTCCTACGAGCAGTACTTC. Translating it yields CASSITGGASYEQYF.

This chain connects TRBV11-2 to TRBJ2-7; 9 bases match TRBD2. The V and J ends lost 4 bases and 4 bases, in that order; junction bases with no gene match: 2. Germline loops: CDR1 SGHAT, CDR2 FQNNGV. This CDR3 has 13 residues. The CDR3 loop is CASSSSGIYEQYF. The CDR3 DNA sequence: TGTGCCAGCAGCTCTAGCGGGATTTACGAGCAGTACTTC.

V and J are TRBV4-3 and TRBJ2-1; 7 bases line up with TRBD1. Germline loops: CDR1 LGHNA, CDR2 YSLEER. The CDR3 length is 14 residues. With 5 bases clipped from V and 7 bases from J, the junction kept 8 bases outside the gene matches. As DNA, the CDR3 is TGCGCCAGCAGCTCCACAGGGGAATGGAATGAGCAGTTCTTC. This encodes CASSSTGEWNEQFF.

This sequence joins TRBV10-1 and TRBJ2-1, with D possibly TRBD1 on 5 matching bases. CDR3 length: 13 amino acids. V was trimmed by 6 bases and J by 8 bases, leaving 14 bases between them. The germline CDR1 and CDR2 sequences are WNHNN and SYGVQD (reference sequence). CDR3: CASSGQLSDEQFF. The CDR3 region has the DNA TGCGCCAGCAGCGGACAATTAAGCGATGAGCAGTTCTTC.

This rearrangement joins TRBV5-4 to TRBJ2-1; 10 positions agree with TRBD1. The V gene end was trimmed by 4 bases and the J gene end by 4 bases; junction bases not matched to a gene: 5. The CDR3 is 15 amino acids. Looked up from germline, CDR1 is SGHNT and CDR2 is YYREEE (reference sequence). The chain's CDR3 is CASSTGQGRYNEQFF. CDR3 coding DNA: TGTGCCAGCAGCACGGGACAGGGGCGTTACAATGAGCAGTTCTTC.

This clone was seen only once. The chain is built from TRBV7-6 and TRBJ2-7, with D perhaps TRBD1 (6 bases). The CDR3 has 14 amino acids. From germline, CDR1 is SGHVS and CDR2 FNYEAQ. Trimming left V 5 bases short and J 2 bases short, with 13 bases between. The CDR3 sequence: CASSRRTDPYEQYF. CDR3 coding DNA: TGTGCCAGCAGCAGGAGGACAGATCCCTACGAGCAGTACTTC.

This clone appeared a few times. The genes are TRBV19 and TRBJ1-1; D is uncertain. CDR3 length: 14 residues. V lost 3 bases and J lost 3, with 11 bases in between. Germline CDR1 reads LNHDA; CDR2 reads SQIVND (reference sequence). The CDR3 sequence: CASSILSFDTEAFF. DNA of the CDR3: TGTGCCAGTAGTATCTTGTCTTTCGACACTGAAGCTTTCTTT.

This rearrangement joins TRBV5-1 to TRBJ2-5; 9 bases agree with TRBD2. This CDR3 comprises 14 residues. Germline V gene data show CDR1 as SGHRS and CDR2 as YFSETQ. Trimming cost V 4 bases and J 4 bases; bases outside gene matches: 5. Here the CDR3 reads CASSVPSGVETQYF. The CDR3 DNA is TGCGCCAGCAGCGTGCCTAGCGGGGTAGAGACCCAGTACTTC.

The V and J genes are TRBV30 and TRBJ1-5; D unresolved. V shed 1 base and J shed 6 bases, with 16 bases lying between them. CDR3 length: 15 amino acids. Germline V gives CDR1 GTSNPN, CDR2 SVGIG (reference sequence). This CDR3 reads CAWSAAEGYGQPQHF. DNA for the CDR3: TGTGCCTGGAGTGCCGCCGAGGGTTACGGTCAGCCCCAGCATTTT.

The CDR3 DNA reads as TGTGCCAGCAGCCCTCGACTAGCGGGAGCTTACGAGCAGTACTTC. Its protein product is CASSPRLAGAYEQYF. V and J are TRBV7-6 and TRBJ2-7; 12 bases map to TRBD2. This CDR3 is built from 15 residues. V gave up 5 bases and J gave up 4 bases; unmatched junction bases: 6. Germline values: CDR1 SGHVS, CDR2 FNYEAQ.

The rearrangement uses TRBV2 and TRBJ2-3; TRBD2 matches 8 bases. Germline CDR1 SNHLY, CDR2 FYNNEI. The CDR3 has 12 residues. Losses at the gene ends were 7 bases for V and 4 bases for J; bases not matched to a gene: 1. In nucleotides, the CDR3 is TGTGCCAGCAAACTAGCGGCAGATACGCAGTATTTT. It is translated as CASKLAADTQYF.

There are many counts of this clone. V usage is TRBV4-3 and J usage is TRBJ2-7; tentative D call: TRBD1 (5 bases). The CDR3 is made up of 14 amino acids. From germline, CDR1 is LGHNA and CDR2 YSLEER. Trimming shortened V by 5 bases and J by 3 bases, and 14 bases separated the two germline ends. The CDR3 here is CASSVFRGGYEQYF. CDR3 DNA: TGCGCCAGCAGCGTCTTTAGGGGCGGCTACGAGCAGTACTTC.

The CDR3 is CASSPPRTLRAAQYF. CDR3 DNA: TGTGCCAGCAGCCCCCCCCGAACGCTTCGAGCCGCTCAGTATTTT. The rearrangement joins TRBV5-4 to TRBJ2-3; D gene unclear. The CDR3 spans 15 residues. Germline V gene sequence: CDR1 SGHNT, CDR2 YYREEE (reference sequence). V was pared by 4 bases and J by 12 bases, with 24 bases between.

The chain recombines TRBV5-5 with TRBJ1-2, with 8 positions matching TRBD1. CDR1 is SGHKS, CDR2 YYEKEE, per germline (reference sequence). This CDR3 comprises 14 residues. V dropped 1 base and J dropped 7; count of bases not matched to a gene: 6. DNA for the CDR3: TGTGCCAGCAGCTTGTCATCCGGGACAGGTGGCTACACCTTC. It is translated as CASSLSSGTGGYTF. Looking up the rest from reference TRBV5-5 and TRBJ1-2 gives the full variable domain: DAGVTQSPTHLIKTRGQQVTLRCSPISGHKSVSWYQQVLGQGPQFIFQYYEKEERGRGNFPDRFSARQFPNYSSELNVNALLLGDSALYLCASSLSSGTGGYTFGSGTRLTVV.

The chain uses TRBV6-2 or TRBV6-3 and TRBJ2-2; D perhaps matches TRBD2 (5 bases). CDR3 length equals 16 residues. The germline V gene has CDR1 MNHEY and CDR2 SVGEGT. Trimming took off 2 bases at V and 3 bases at J, with 13 bases between the two ends. The CDR3: CASSYLREGDTGELFF. CDR3 in DNA: TGTGCCAGCAGTTACCTGAGAGAGGGAGACACCGGGGAGCTGTTTTTT.

The V and J genes are TRBV7-2 and TRBJ1-2; 8 bases are a match to TRBD1. Germline CDR1 and CDR2: SGHTA and FQGNSA. The V segment lost 1 base and the J segment 4 bases; nucleotides outside the gene matches: 5. CDR3 length equals 15 residues. CDR3 sequence (DNA): TGTGCCAGCAGCTTAGGGCCGGGACAGGCCTATGGCTACACCTTC. It specifies CASSLGPGQAYGYTF.

This sequence joins TRBV18 and TRBJ1-2; 8 bases align to TRBD1. V lost 2 bases to trimming and J lost 6 bases; unmatched junction nucleotides: 2. The CDR3 consists of 13 residues. Germline V gene data show CDR1 as KGHSH and CDR2 as LQKENI. As DNA, the CDR3 is TGTGCCAGCTCACCAGAACAGGGGGATGGCTACACCTTC. Protein: CASSPEQGDGYTF.

The genes are TRBV28 and TRBJ1-2; possibly TRBD1 for D (6 bases). Germline V CDR1 and CDR2: MDHEN, SYDVKM. This CDR3 comprises 13 residues. Trimming left V 7 bases short and J 7 bases short, with 16 bases between. Here the CDR3 DNA reads TGTGCCAGCAAGGGCGGACAGAGGATTGGCTACACCTTC. Encoded protein: CASKGGQRIGYTF.

The rearrangement joins TRBV28 to TRBJ2-2; a weak D match, TRBD1 (6 bases). The CDR3 covers 14 residues. V was trimmed by 5 bases and J by 4 bases, leaving 11 bases between them. The V gene's germline CDR1 is MDHEN and CDR2 SYDVKM. The CDR3 spells CASSRDIFTGELFF. The CDR3 DNA is TGTGCCAGCAGTCGGGACATCTTCACCGGGGAGCTGTTTTTT.

This sequence joins TRBV6-2 or TRBV6-3 and TRBJ2-3; 12 bases line up with TRBD2. This CDR3 is 17 amino acids long. Germline V gives CDR1 MNHEY, CDR2 SVGEGT. Trimming at V came to 4 bases and at J to 0 bases, leaving 5 bases not matched to a gene. CDR3 region: CASSSSGGAPSTDTQYF. CDR3 sequence (DNA): TGTGCCAGCAGTTCTAGCGGGGGGGCCCCTAGCACAGATACGCAGTATTTT.

The chain employs TRBV27 and TRBJ1-6; 8 nucleotides match TRBD1. Germline V gene lookup returns CDR1 MNHEY and CDR2 SMNVEV (reference sequence). Germline trimming cut 3 bases from V and 3 bases from J; bases unmatched to any gene: 4. The CDR3 has 16 amino acids. The DNA of the CDR3 is TGTGCCAGCAGTTTTTTCGGACAGGGCTATAATTCACCCCTCCACTTT. Amino acids: CASSFFGQGYNSPLHF.

In DNA form, the CDR3 reads TGTGCCAGCAGTGAGGGGAGCGGGAGATGGGAGACCCAGTACTTC. This codes for CASSEGSGRWETQYF. The J gene is TRBJ2-5, the V gene TRBV6-1; 8 nucleotides match TRBD2. Germline V lookup: CDR1 MNHNS, CDR2 SASEGT. CDR3 size: 15 residues. The junction had 8 bases not matched to a gene; V was cut back by 3 bases and J by 5 bases.

This clone was recorded once. The chain recombines TRBV6-5 with TRBJ1-6; TRBD1 aligns across 10 bases. Germline V gives CDR1 MNHEY, CDR2 SVGAGI. With 5 bases clipped from V and 7 bases from J, the junction kept 5 bases outside the gene matches. This CDR3 contains 15 residues. CDR3 sequence reads: CASSRPGQGNSPLHF. As DNA, the CDR3 is TGTGCCAGCAGTCGACCGGGACAGGGGAATTCACCCCTCCACTTT.

This chain connects TRBV5-4 to TRBJ2-7; 7 bases match TRBD1. V shed 4 bases, J shed 5 bases, and the junction held 12 bases outside the gene matches. This CDR3 has 15 amino acids. CDR1 is SGHNT, CDR2 YYREEE, per germline (reference sequence). CDR3 protein: CASSEGQVLQDEQYF. As DNA, the CDR3 is TGTGCCAGCAGCGAAGGACAGGTTCTACAGGACGAGCAGTACTTC.

The gene calls are TRBV5-8 and TRBJ1-4; 7 bases match TRBD1. This CDR3 contains 15 residues. Germline V gene sequence: CDR1 SGHTS, CDR2 YDEGEE. J gave up 7 bases and V 4 bases, and 10 bases lay outside the gene matches. CDR3 protein: CASSVQGSSFEKLFF. The DNA of the CDR3 is TGTGCCAGCAGCGTACAGGGGAGTTCATTTGAAAAACTGTTTTTT.

The V call is TRBV5-5, the J call TRBJ1-1, with D tentatively TRBD1 (5 bases). Germline V gives CDR1 SGHKS, CDR2 YYEKEE (reference sequence). The CDR3 is made up of 14 amino acids. V was trimmed by 0 bases and J by 0 bases, leaving 6 bases between them. The CDR3 region is CASSLVTVNTEAFF. The CDR3 DNA reads as TGTGCCAGCAGCTTGGTGACAGTGAACACTGAAGCTTTCTTT.